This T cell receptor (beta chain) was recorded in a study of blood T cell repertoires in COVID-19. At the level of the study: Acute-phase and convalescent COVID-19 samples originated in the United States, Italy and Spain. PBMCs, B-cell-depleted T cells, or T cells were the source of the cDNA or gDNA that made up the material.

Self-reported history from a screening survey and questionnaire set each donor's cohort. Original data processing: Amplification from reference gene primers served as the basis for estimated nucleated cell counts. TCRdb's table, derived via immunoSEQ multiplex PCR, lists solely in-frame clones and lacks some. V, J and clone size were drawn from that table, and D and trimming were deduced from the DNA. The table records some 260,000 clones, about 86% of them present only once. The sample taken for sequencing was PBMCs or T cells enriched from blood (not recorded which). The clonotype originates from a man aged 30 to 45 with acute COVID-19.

The CDR3 region has the DNA TGTGCCAGCAGACCGTCAGGGGTCGGATCACCCCTCCACTTT. It yields the protein CASRPSGVGSPLHF. J is TRBJ1-6 and V is TRBV5-8; possibly TRBD1 for D (6 bases). Germline V gives CDR1 SGHTS, CDR2 YDEGEE. CDR3 length: 14 residues. Deletions cut 5 bases from V and 10 bases from J, with 16 bases between.